A single sample is the source of the 26 T cell receptor beta chains below, sequenced in a study of blood T cell repertoires in COVID-19. This table comes from immunoSEQ multiplex PCR, and its TCRdb copy is limited to in-frame clones, with some not included. The data hold about 290,000 clones, with approximately 88% observed a single time. The material sequenced was PBMCs or T cells enriched from blood (not recorded which). The receptors come from a woman between 40 and 50 years old who had recovered from COVID-19.

The V and J genes are TRBV19 and TRBJ1-2, with D possibly TRBD1 on 5 matching bases. In germline, CDR1 is LNHDA, CDR2 SQIVND (reference sequence). There are 13 residues in the CDR3. V lost 7 bases and J 8 bases, leaving 17 bases between the germline ends. The CDR3 region is CASTGTAGIGYTF. CDR3 sequence (DNA): TGTGCCAGTACCGGGACGGCGGGAATAGGCTACACCTTC.

This clone was observed a single time. V and J are TRBV2 and TRBJ1-5, with a tentative D call TRBD1 (6 bases). CDR1 is SNHLY, CDR2 FYNNEI, per germline. The CDR3 is 15 amino acids. Deletions cut 4 bases from V and 1 base from J, with 11 bases between. The CDR3 spells CASSAGRGSNQPQHF. CDR3 DNA: TGTGCCAGCAGTGCGGGCAGGGGAAGCAATCAGCCCCAGCATTTT.

This clone has only one observation. The V and J genes are TRBV5-4 and TRBJ1-2; D perhaps matches TRBD1 (5 bases). The CDR3 length is 15 residues. The germline V and J ends were trimmed by 4 bases and 4 bases, with 17 bases remaining between them. Germline-derived CDR1 and CDR2 are SGHNT and YYREEE (reference sequence). The CDR3: CASSPEPGTAYGYTF. The CDR3, as DNA: TGTGCCAGCAGCCCCGAACCCGGGACTGCCTATGGCTACACCTTC.

This chain connects TRBV2 to TRBJ2-5; 11 positions agree with TRBD2. The CDR3 sequence is 16 residues long. The V segment lost 5 bases and the J segment 5 bases; nucleotides outside the gene matches: 10. Germline values: CDR1 SNHLY, CDR2 FYNNEI. CDR3 in DNA: TGTGCCAGCAGTCCACTTAGCGGGGGGGCTTGGGAGACCCAGTACTTC. Its translation: CASSPLSGGAWETQYF.

The gene calls are TRBV7-3 and TRBJ1-4, with no clear D. The CDR3 is 13 amino acids. CDR1 is SGHTA, CDR2 FQGTGA, per germline. V lost 0 bases and J lost 13, with 12 bases in between. CDR3 sequence (DNA): TGTGCCAGCAGCTTAACGTCGAACAGCGGACTGTTTTTT. Protein sequence: CASSLTSNSGLFF.

The chain is built from TRBV14 and TRBJ1-6; 7 positions agree with TRBD1. V lost 0 bases and J lost 10; bases outside the gene matches: 9. Germline V CDR1 and CDR2: SGHDN, FVKESK. There are 16 residues in the CDR3. CDR3 coding DNA: TGTGCCAGCAGCCAAGAAAGGACAGGAATTGAGTCACCCCTCCACTTT. This translates into CASSQERTGIESPLHF.

This clone was detected once. The rearrangement joins TRBV4-1 to TRBJ1-1; maybe TRBD1 (6 bases). Trimming shortened V by 4 bases and J by 5 bases, and 20 bases separated the two germline ends. The CDR3 has 16 amino acids. Germline lookup yields CDR1 MGHRA and CDR2 YSYEKL. This CDR3 reads CASSPEGGSRNTEAFF. The CDR3 coding sequence is TGCGCCAGCAGCCCAGAGGGGGGGAGTCGGAATACTGAAGCTTTCTTT.

CDR3: CASSLISNQPQHF. Written as DNA, the CDR3 is TGTGCCAGCAGTTTAATCTCCAATCAGCCCCAGCATTTT. This chain links TRBV27 with TRBJ1-5; D not certain. Deletions cut 2 bases from V and 3 bases from J, with 5 bases between. CDR1 MNHEY and CDR2 SMNVEV come from the germline V gene (reference sequence). This CDR3 is 13 amino acids long.

J is TRBJ2-5 and V is TRBV5-4; D is possibly TRBD2 (6 bases). The length of the CDR3 is 15 residues. The germline V and J ends were trimmed by 4 bases and 5 bases, with 18 bases remaining between them. Per the germline V gene, CDR1 is SGHNT and CDR2 is YYREEE (reference sequence). The CDR3 reads CASSGGIRSLETQYF. CDR3 DNA sequence: TGTGCCAGCAGCGGGGGGATCCGTTCTTTGGAGACCCAGTACTTC.

V usage is TRBV5-1 and J usage is TRBJ2-1, with 10 bases identical to TRBD2. The germline CDR1 and CDR2 sequences are SGHRS and YFSETQ. The CDR3 consists of 15 residues. Trimming took 6 bases from V and 6 from J; bases not matched to a gene: 9. This chain's CDR3 is CASTVLAGTPNEQFF. The CDR3 DNA follows: TGCGCCAGCACGGTACTAGCGGGGACCCCCAATGAGCAGTTCTTC.

The chain joins TRBV27 to TRBJ2-1; 8 bases align to TRBD1. The V segment lost 8 bases and the J segment 4 bases; nucleotides outside the gene matches: 4. This CDR3 is 13 amino acids long. Germline V gene data show CDR1 as MNHEY and CDR2 as SMNVEV (reference sequence). The chain's CDR3 is CASRQGLYNEQFF. CDR3 coding DNA: TGTGCCAGCCGACAGGGGCTGTACAATGAGCAGTTCTTC.

The chain is built from TRBV2 and TRBJ2-1, with TRBD2 as a possible D gene (6 bases). The CDR3 consists of 17 residues. V dropped 3 bases and J dropped 0 bases, with 15 bases sitting between them. Germline lookup yields CDR1 SNHLY and CDR2 FYNNEI. This chain's CDR3 is CASSESRRALSYNEQFF. The CDR3 DNA reads TGTGCCAGCAGTGAGTCGAGGAGGGCCCTCTCCTACAATGAGCAGTTCTTC.

This chain links TRBV6-5 with TRBJ1-1; the D gene is possibly TRBD1 (5 bases). The germline V gene encodes CDR1 MNHEY and CDR2 SVGAGI. V gave up 6 bases and J gave up 4 bases, with 12 bases separating them. The CDR3 extends over 13 amino acids. The CDR3 DNA sequence: TGTGCCAGCAGCTTTGACAGTGGCACTGAAGCTTTCTTT. It codes for CASSFDSGTEAFF.

On this clone: Other DNA sequences in this sample translate to the same CDR3. V usage is TRBV19 and J usage is TRBJ1-5; 7 bases map to TRBD1. J lost 2 bases, V lost 8 bases, and 3 bases had no gene match. The germline CDR1 and CDR2 sequences are LNHDA and SQIVND (reference sequence). The CDR3 totals 13 residues. As DNA, the CDR3 is TGTGCCAGTTCCGGGACAGGCAATCAGCCCCAGCATTTT. Its protein is CASSGTGNQPQHF.

The V gene is TRBV5-4, the J gene TRBJ2-2; D unclear. CDR1 is SGHNT and CDR2 is YYREEE in the germline V gene (reference sequence). V lost 4 bases and J 8 bases, leaving 15 bases between the germline ends. The CDR3 contains 14 residues. CDR3 in DNA: TGTGCCAGCAGCGTCCCCACCACACCGGGGGAGCTGTTTTTT. The encoded protein is CASSVPTTPGELFF. The full variable domain, rest sourced from reference TRBV5-4 and TRBJ2-2, is ETGVTQSPTHLIKTRGQQVTLRCSSQSGHNTVSWYQQALGQGPQFIFQYYREEENGRGNFPPRFSGLQFPNYSSELNVNALELDDSALYLCASSVPTTPGELFFGEGSRLTVL.

CDR3 residues: CASSLGTSGTMGETQYF. As DNA, the CDR3 is TGTGCCAGCAGCTTAGGGACTAGCGGTACCATGGGAGAGACCCAGTACTTC. This chain uses TRBV7-3 with TRBJ2-5, with 11 nucleotides matching TRBD2. CDR1 is SGHTA and CDR2 is FQGTGA in the germline V gene. CDR3 length equals 17 residues. With 2 bases clipped from V and 4 bases from J, the junction kept 9 bases outside the gene matches.

The chain uses TRBV15 and TRBJ2-7; a weak D match, TRBD1 (7 bases). CDR1 is LNHNV and CDR2 is YYDKDF in the germline V gene (reference sequence). This CDR3 comprises 16 residues. Trimming cost V 0 bases and J 9 bases, with 21 bases left between them. The CDR3 spells CATSRDRGVPALGQYF. As DNA, the CDR3 is TGTGCCACCAGCAGAGACAGGGGGGTGCCCGCCCTTGGGCAGTACTTC.

The CDR3 spells CASSRQQGLEQYF. CDR3 bases: TGTGCCAGCAGTCGCCAACAGGGGCTCGAGCAGTACTTC. This chain links TRBV12-3 or TRBV12-4 with TRBJ2-7; 7 bases align to TRBD1. Unmatched junction bases numbered 7, after V lost 5 bases and J lost 6 bases. The CDR3 has 13 amino acids.

The chain employs TRBV6-5 and TRBJ1-2; no clear D gene. The CDR3 sequence is 14 residues long. Germline V gives CDR1 MNHEY, CDR2 SVGAGI. V lost 10 bases to trimming and J lost 5 bases, with 20 bases between them. The CDR3 region is CATQSAGRAYGYTF. The DNA of the CDR3 is TGTGCCACCCAAAGCGCCGGGCGGGCGTATGGCTACACCTTC.

This chain uses TRBV3-1 (or the pseudogene TRBV3-2) with TRBJ1-1; D not resolved. The V end was cut by 0 bases, the J end by 0 bases, with 5 bases between. The V gene's germline CDR1 is LGHDT and CDR2 YNNKEL (reference sequence). This CDR3 region has 14 residues. CDR3 in DNA: TGTGCCAGCAGCCAAGACAGGATGAACACTGAAGCTTTCTTT. This gives the protein CASSQDRMNTEAFF.

The chain couples TRBV7-9 to TRBJ1-3, with TRBD1 matching 7 bases. V dropped 1 base and J dropped 1; count of bases not matched to a gene: 4. This CDR3 has 16 residues. Germline V gene data show CDR1 as SEHNR and CDR2 as FQNEAQ (reference sequence). Here the CDR3 DNA reads TGTGCCAGCAGCTTAGGTGGGACAGCTTCTGGAAACACCATATATTTT. Its translation: CASSLGGTASGNTIYF.

The chain recombines TRBV6-5 with TRBJ1-1; D gene ambiguous. V was shortened by 7 bases and J by 2 bases, with 11 bases between the two germline ends. Germline V CDR1 and CDR2: MNHEY, SVGAGI. The CDR3 contains 13 residues. The chain's CDR3 is CASTRTANTEAFF. The DNA of the CDR3 is TGTGCCAGCACGAGGACTGCCAACACTGAAGCTTTCTTT.

The chain is built from TRBV10-1 and TRBJ2-1; 13 nucleotides agree with TRBD2. The CDR3 totals 17 residues. Germline CDR1 is WNHNN and CDR2 is SYGVQD (reference sequence). V lost 2 bases, J lost 8 bases, and 9 bases stayed unmatched. The CDR3: CASSEGLAGELKDEQFF. In nucleotides, the CDR3 is TGCGCCAGCAGTGAGGGACTAGCGGGGGAACTAAAGGATGAGCAGTTCTTC.

V and J are TRBV4-3 and TRBJ1-5; no clear D gene. The V end lost 0 bases, the J end lost 3 bases, and 3 bases lay between the germline ends. CDR3 size: 13 residues. The V gene's germline CDR1 is LGHNA and CDR2 YSLEER. The CDR3, as DNA: TGCGCCAGCAGCCAAGATCACAATCAGCCCCAGCATTTT. This encodes CASSQDHNQPQHF.

V gene TRBV6-5 combines with J gene TRBJ2-7, with TRBD1 identical over 9 bases. CDR1 and CDR2 from the germline V gene are MNHEY and SVGAGI. The CDR3 extends over 14 amino acids. Unmatched junction bases numbered 6, after V lost 6 bases and J lost 3 bases. CDR3 sequence reads: CASSEDRGLYEQYF. CDR3 nucleotide sequence: TGTGCCAGCAGCGAGGACAGGGGACTCTACGAGCAGTACTTC.

The V call is TRBV6-5, the J call TRBJ1-1; 7 nucleotides match TRBD1. The CDR3 loop spans 13 amino acids. The germline V gene has CDR1 MNHEY and CDR2 SVGAGI. After removal of 8 bases from V and 1 base from J, the junction contained 4 bases not matched to a gene. The CDR3 protein is CASWDRSNTEAFF. The CDR3 DNA follows: TGTGCCAGCTGGGACAGATCGAACACTGAAGCTTTCTTT.